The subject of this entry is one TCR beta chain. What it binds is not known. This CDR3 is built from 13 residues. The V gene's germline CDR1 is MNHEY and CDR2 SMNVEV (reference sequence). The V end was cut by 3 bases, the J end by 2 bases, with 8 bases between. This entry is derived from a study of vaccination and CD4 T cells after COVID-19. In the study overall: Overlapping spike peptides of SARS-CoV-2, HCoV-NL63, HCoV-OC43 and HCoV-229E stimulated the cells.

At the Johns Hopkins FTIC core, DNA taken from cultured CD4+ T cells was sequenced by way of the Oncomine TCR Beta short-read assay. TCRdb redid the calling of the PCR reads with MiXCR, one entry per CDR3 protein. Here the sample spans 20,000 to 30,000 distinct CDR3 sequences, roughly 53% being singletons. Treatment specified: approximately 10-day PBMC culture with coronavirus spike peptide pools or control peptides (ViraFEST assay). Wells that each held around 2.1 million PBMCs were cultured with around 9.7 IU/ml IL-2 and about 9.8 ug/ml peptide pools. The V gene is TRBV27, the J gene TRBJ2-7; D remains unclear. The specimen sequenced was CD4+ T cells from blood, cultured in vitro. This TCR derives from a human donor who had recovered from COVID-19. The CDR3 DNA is TGTGCCAGCAGTTTGGACGGAACCTACGAGCAGTACTTC. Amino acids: CASSLDGTYEQYF.